Listed below are T cell receptor beta chains from one sample, sequenced in a study of cytotoxic CD8 clonotypes in ibrutinib-treated CLL. Some clones are missing from TCRdb's copy, which holds only in-frame ones; the method was immunoSEQ multiplex PCR. The sample has tens of thousands of clones; 70% to 80% are singletons. This specimen consisted of PBMCs, obtained after 12 months of ibrutinib treatment. These receptors were obtained from a human donor with chronic lymphocytic leukemia. Both conserved end residues are trimmed from each CDR3. The size of a clone is reported for some rows only, either as once, few or many, or as a class for expanded clones.

TRBV5-6 . ASSLLGVRETQY
TRBV28 . ASPATGGLGPDTQY
TRBV2 . ASRPRTGLNEKLF
TRBV27 . ASTSWGDTQY
TRBV18 . ASSPPSGEKLF
TRBV4-1 . ASSQDRLAGGTGELF
TRBV4-2 . ASSQGSNEKLF
TRBV15 . ATSRGGNPNYGYT
TRBV10-3 . AISESWGYGYT
TRBV5-1 once ASKGTGGSGELF
TRBV19 . ASGDFGQGNNEQF
TRBV6-4 . ASDPPGHRHTGELF
TRBV2 . ASGGVGTYEQY
TRBV6-6 . ASTGGNTGELF
TRBV28 . ASRLSSADTQY
TRBV5-1 . ASRRASDEQF
TRBV28 . ATMGEVYNEQF
TRBV2 . ANARGYTEAF
TRBV27 many ASSSPRGAHYNEQF
TRBV28 few ASYLGGSGNQPQH
TRBV27 . ASKGGGGQRDYYEQY
TRBV7-3 . ASSLGQGRAQY
TRBV28 . ASSSGSTDTQY
TRBV5-4 few ASSLGGLAGTTGELF
TRBV5-1 . ASSSDSNQPQH
TRBV6-1 . ASTAGQGNRETQY